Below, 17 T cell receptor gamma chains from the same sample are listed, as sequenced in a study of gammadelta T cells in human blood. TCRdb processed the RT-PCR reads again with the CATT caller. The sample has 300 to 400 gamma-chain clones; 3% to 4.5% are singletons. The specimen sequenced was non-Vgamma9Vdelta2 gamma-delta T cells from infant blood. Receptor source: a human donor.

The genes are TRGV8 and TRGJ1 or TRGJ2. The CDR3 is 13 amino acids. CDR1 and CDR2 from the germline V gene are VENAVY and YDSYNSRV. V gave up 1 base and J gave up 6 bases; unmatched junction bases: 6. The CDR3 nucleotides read TGTGCCACCTGGGATAGCCTCATTTATAAGAAACTCTTT. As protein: CATWDSLIYKKLF.

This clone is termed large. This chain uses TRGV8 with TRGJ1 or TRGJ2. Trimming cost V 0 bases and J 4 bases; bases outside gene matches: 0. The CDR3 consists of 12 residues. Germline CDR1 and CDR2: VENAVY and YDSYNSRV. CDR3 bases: TGTGCCACCTGGGATAGGTATTATAAGAAACTCTTT. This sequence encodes CATWDRYYKKLF.

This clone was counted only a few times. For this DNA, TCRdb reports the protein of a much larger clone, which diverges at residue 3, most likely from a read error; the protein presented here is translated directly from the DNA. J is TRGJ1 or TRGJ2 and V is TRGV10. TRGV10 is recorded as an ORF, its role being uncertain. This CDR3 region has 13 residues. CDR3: CAEWLSNYYKKLF. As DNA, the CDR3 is TGTGCTGAGTGGCTGTCGAATTATTATAAGAAACTCTTT.

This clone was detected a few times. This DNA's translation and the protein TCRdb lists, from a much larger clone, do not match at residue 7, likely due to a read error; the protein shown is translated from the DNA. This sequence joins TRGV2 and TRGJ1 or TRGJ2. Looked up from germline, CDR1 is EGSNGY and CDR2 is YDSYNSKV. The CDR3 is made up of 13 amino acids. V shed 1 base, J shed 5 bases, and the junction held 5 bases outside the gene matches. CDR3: CATWDGLDYKKLF. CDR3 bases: TGTGCCACCTGGGACGGTCTGGATTATAAGAAACTCTTT.

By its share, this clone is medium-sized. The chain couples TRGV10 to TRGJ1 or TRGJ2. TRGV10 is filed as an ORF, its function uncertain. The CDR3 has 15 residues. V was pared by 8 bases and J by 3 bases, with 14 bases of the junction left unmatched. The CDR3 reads CAAWDPPRLYYKKLF. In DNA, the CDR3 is TGTGCTGCGTGGGATCCCCCCAGACTTTATTATAAGAAACTCTTT.

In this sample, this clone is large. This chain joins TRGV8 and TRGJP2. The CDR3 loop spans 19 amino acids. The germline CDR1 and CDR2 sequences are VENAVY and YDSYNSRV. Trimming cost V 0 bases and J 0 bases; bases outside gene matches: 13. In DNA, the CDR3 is TGTGCCACCTGGGATAGGCGGTTTGGGGGATATAGTAGTGATTGGATCAAGACGTTT. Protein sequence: CATWDRRFGGYSSDWIKTF.

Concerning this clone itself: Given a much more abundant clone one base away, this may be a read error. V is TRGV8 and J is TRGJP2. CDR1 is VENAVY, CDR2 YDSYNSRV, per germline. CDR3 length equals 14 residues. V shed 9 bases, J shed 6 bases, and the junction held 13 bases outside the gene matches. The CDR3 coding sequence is TGTGCCACCGAAGGCAATAGGGGTGATTGGATCAAGACGTTT. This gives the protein CATEGNRGDWIKTF.

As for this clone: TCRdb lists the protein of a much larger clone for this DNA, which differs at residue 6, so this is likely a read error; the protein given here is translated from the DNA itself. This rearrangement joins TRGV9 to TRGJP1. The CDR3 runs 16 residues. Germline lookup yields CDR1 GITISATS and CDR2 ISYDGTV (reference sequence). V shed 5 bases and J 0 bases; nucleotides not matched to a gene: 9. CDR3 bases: TGTGCCTTGTGGGTTTACGAATATACCACTGGTTGGTTCAAGATATTT. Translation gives CALWVYEYTTGWFKIF.

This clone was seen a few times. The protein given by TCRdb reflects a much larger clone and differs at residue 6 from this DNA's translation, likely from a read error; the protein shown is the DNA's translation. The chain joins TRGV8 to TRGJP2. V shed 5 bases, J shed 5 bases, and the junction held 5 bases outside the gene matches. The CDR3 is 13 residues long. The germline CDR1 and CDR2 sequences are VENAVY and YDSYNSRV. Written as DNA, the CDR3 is TGTGCCACCTGGGTCGTGAGTGATTGGATCAAGACGTTT. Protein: CATWVVSDWIKTF.

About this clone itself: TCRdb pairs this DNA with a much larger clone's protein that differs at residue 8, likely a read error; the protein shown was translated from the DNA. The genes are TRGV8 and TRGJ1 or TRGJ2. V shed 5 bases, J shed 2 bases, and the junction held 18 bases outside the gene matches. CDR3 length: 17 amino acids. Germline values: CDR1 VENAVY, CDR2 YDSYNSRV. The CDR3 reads CATWGPCVFPDYYKKLF. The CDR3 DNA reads TGTGCCACCTGGGGCCCTTGTGTATTCCCAGATTATTATAAGAAACTCTTT.

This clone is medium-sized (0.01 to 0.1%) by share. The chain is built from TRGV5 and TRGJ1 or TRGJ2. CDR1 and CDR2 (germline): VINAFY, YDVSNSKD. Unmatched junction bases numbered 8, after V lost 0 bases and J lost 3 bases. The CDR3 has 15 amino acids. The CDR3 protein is CATWDRPILYYKKLF. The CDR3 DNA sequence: TGTGCCACCTGGGACAGGCCGATTCTTTATTATAAGAAACTCTTT.

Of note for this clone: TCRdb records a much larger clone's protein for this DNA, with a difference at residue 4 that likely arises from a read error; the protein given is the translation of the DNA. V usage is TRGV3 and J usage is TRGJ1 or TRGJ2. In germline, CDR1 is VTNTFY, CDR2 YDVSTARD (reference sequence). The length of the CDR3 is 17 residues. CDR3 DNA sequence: TGTGCCACCCGGGACAGGCCGGATGTGAAACCAAATTATAAGAAACTCTTT. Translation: CATRDRPDVKPNYKKLF.

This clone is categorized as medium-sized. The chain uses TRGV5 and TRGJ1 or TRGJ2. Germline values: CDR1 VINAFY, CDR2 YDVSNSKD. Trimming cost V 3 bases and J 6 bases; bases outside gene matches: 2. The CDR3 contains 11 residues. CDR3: CATWDFYKKLF. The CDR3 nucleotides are TGTGCCACCTGGGACTTTTATAAGAAACTCTTT.

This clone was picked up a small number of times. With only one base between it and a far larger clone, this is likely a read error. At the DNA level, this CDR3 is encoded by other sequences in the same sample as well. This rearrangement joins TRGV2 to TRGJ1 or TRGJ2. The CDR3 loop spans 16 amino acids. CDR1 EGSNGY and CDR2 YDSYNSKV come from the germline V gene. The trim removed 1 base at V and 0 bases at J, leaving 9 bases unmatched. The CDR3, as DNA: TGTGCCACCTGGGACGGAGGAGAATCGAATTATTATAAGAAACTCTTT. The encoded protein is CATWDGGESNYYKKLF.

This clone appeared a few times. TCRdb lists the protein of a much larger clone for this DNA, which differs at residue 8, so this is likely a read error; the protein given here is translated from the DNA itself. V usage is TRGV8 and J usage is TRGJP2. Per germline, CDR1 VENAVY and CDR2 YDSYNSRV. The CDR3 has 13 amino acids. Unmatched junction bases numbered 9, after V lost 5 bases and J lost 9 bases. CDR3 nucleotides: TGTGCCACCTGGGTCGGGAGTAATTGGATCAAGACGTTT. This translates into CATWVGSNWIKTF.

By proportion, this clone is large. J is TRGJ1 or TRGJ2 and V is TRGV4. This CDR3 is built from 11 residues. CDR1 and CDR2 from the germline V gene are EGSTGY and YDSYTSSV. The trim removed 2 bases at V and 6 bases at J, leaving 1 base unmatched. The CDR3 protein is CATWDVYKKLF. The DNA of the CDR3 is TGTGCCACCTGGGATGTTTATAAGAAACTCTTT.

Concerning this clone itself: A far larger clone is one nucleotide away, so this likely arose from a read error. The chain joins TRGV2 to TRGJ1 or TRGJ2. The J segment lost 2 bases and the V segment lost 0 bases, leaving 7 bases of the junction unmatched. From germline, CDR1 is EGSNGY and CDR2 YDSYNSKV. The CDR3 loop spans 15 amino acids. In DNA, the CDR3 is TGTGCCACCTGGGACGGGCAGGCTGATTATTATAAGAAACTCTTT. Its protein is CATWDGQADYYKKLF.